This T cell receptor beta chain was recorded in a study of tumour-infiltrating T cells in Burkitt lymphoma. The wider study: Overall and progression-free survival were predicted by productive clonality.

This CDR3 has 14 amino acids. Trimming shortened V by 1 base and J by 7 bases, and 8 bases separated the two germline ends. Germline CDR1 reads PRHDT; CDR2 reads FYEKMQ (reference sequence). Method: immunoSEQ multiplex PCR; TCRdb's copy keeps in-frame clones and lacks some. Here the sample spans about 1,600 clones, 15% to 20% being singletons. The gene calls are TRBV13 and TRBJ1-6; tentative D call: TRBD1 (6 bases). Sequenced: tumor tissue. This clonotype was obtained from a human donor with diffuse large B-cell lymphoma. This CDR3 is CASSLEGENSPLHF. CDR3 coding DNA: TGTGCCAGCAGCTTAGAGGGGGAGAATTCACCCCTCCACTTT.